This T cell receptor (beta chain) was sequenced in a study of blood T cell repertoires in COVID-19. Across the whole study: Samples taken during acute and convalescent COVID-19 were collected in the United States, Italy and Spain. From T cells, B-cell-depleted T cells, or PBMCs came the material, which was cDNA or gDNA.

In the authors' workflow: By means of reference gene primer amplification, nucleated cell counts were estimated. Method: immunoSEQ multiplex PCR; TCRdb's copy keeps in-frame clones and lacks some. The D gene and trimming were derived from the DNA, and the V and J assignments and clone size from that table. The table has 250,000 to 300,000 clones, roughly 88% seen once. Germline values: CDR1 MNHEY, CDR2 SMNVEV (reference sequence). V lost 6 bases and J lost 5; bases outside the gene matches: 8. The CDR3 sequence is 14 residues long. The rearrangement joins TRBV27 to TRBJ1-1, with 8 bases fitting TRBD1. This sequence was found in a woman in her thirties with acute or convalescent COVID-19. Sequencing used peripheral blood. The CDR3 reads CASRYHRGLTEAFF. Here the CDR3 DNA reads TGTGCCAGCAGATACCACAGGGGGTTGACTGAAGCTTTCTTT.